This T cell receptor (beta chain) was sequenced in a study of blood T cell repertoires in COVID-19. Study information: COVID-19 samples from acute and convalescent phases originated in the United States, Italy and Spain. T cells, B-cell-depleted T cells, or PBMCs supplied cDNA or gDNA.

V was cut by 1 base and J by 4 bases, with 6 bases left in between. There are 13 residues in the CDR3. Germline assignment: CDR1 MGHRA and CDR2 YSYEKL. In the study's own analysis: Researchers report that nucleated cell counts were estimated from reference gene primer amplification. TCRdb's copy holds only in-frame clones and misses some; the assay was immunoSEQ multiplex PCR. V and J calls and clone size follow that table, whereas D and trimming were derived from the DNA. The sample holds tens of thousands of clones, around four fifths seen once. This receptor was identified in a man between 70 and 80 years old with acute or convalescent COVID-19. The sequenced sample was peripheral blood. The J gene is TRBJ2-3, the V gene TRBV4-1; D call uncertain. The CDR3 DNA sequence: TGCGCCAGCAGCCAAGTGCTAGCAGATACGCAGTATTTT. Residues: CASSQVLADTQYF.